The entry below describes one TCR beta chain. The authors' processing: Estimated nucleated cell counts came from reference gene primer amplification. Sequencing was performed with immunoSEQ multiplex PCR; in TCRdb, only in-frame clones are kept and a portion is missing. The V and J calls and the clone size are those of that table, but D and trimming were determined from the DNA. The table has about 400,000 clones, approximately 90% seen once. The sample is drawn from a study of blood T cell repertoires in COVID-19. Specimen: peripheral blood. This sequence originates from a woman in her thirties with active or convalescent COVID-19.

The CDR3 DNA reads as TGTGCCCGGTTCGGCGGGGCCGGGGAGCTGTTTTTT. Its translation is CARFGGAGELFF. This rearrangement joins TRBV30 to TRBJ2-2; maybe TRBD2 (6 bases). V was trimmed by 8 bases and J by 6 bases, leaving 13 bases between them. Germline V gene lookup returns CDR1 GTSNPN and CDR2 SVGIG (reference sequence). The CDR3 covers 12 residues.